This TCR beta chain was retrieved from a study of identical twins. Each CDR3 protein is one row after TCRdb ran MiXCR on the 5' RACE reads. Of around 500,000 distinct CDR3 sequences listed, 12% to 15% were seen once; the top ten hold over 0.5%. Study conclusions and caveats: Potential partial confounding of zero-insertion analyses by invariant MAIT and iNKT cells was noted. Its conclusions, products of cross-sectional statistical analysis, did not come from following the same donors. Models came in too low on out-of-frame TCR alpha sharing in monozygotic twins.

This clonotype occurred a few times. Its target is not known. Germline lookup yields CDR1 KGHSH and CDR2 LQKENI. The CDR3 contains 16 residues. Trimming cost V 2 bases and J 0 bases, with 10 bases left between them. This same sample was also taken into another study, of yellow fever vaccine responses in identical twins.

The rearrangement uses TRBV18 and TRBJ2-2; D gene ambiguous. Sequenced material: CD4+ T cells sorted from blood. This TCR was sampled from a woman aged 18-30 years in good health. The CDR3 DNA reads as TGTGCCAGCTCACCAAGGCAGGCCTCGAACACCGGGGAGCTGTTTTTT. It specifies CASSPRQASNTGELFF.